This TCR beta chain was captured by sequencing in a study of T cell responses to AZD1222 COVID-19 vaccine. Study-level results: Within unmutated variant regions lay the reported targets of nearly half of spike-specific TCRs.

The table came from immunoSEQ multiplex PCR; TCRdb's copy has only in-frame clones and leaves some out. The data contain 95,000 to 150,000 clones, about nine tenths of them singletons. Germline values: CDR1 SGDLS, CDR2 YYNGEE. This CDR3 spans 15 amino acids. The germline V and J ends were trimmed by 0 bases and 7 bases, with 13 bases remaining between them. Concerning this clone: Its matching antigen is unknown.

The J gene is TRBJ2-2, the V gene TRBV9; the D gene is possibly TRBD2 (5 bases). This TCR was sampled from an adult who received the MenACWY meningococcal vaccine as a control. This specimen was peripheral blood, taken 28 days after the second dose of the MenACWY control vaccine. The CDR3 sequence: CASSVVPGSLGELFF. The CDR3 nucleotides read TGTGCCAGCAGCGTAGTCCCGGGATCTCTCGGGGAGCTGTTTTTT.